Each of the 18 T cell receptor beta chains below was sequenced from the same sample in a study of cytomegalovirus exposure and HLA in healthy donors. PCR used 60 Vbeta primers and 13 Jbeta primers. Profiled with immunoSEQ multiplex PCR; TCRdb holds only in-frame clones, not every one. In all, the sample yields 70,000 to 80,000 clones. Sequencing was done on a sample of PBMCs. These receptors all stem from a man between 40 and 49 years old in good health and CMV-seronegative.

This chain links TRBV4-2 with TRBJ2-7; 9 positions match TRBD1. The germline gives CDR1 LGHNA, CDR2 YNFKEQ. The CDR3 loop spans 15 amino acids. With V trimmed by 3 bases and J by 3 bases, 6 bases remained unmatched. CDR3 protein: CASSHSRDRVYEQYF. The CDR3 region has the DNA TGTGCCAGCAGCCACAGCCGGGACAGGGTCTACGAGCAGTACTTC.

The chain links TRBV11-2 to TRBJ2-7, with D perhaps matching TRBD2 (5 bases). The V end lost 4 bases, the J end lost 2 bases, and 12 bases lay between the germline ends. The CDR3 extends over 14 amino acids. CDR1 is SGHAT and CDR2 is FQNNGV in the germline V gene. CDR3 DNA: TGTGCCAGCAGCTCTGCGGGCCGCGCCTACGAGCAGTACTTC. Its translation: CASSSAGRAYEQYF.

The chain has TRBV12-5 and TRBJ1-1; D might be TRBD1 (5 bases). Per germline, CDR1 LGHNT and CDR2 FRNRAP. Trimming removed 6 bases at V and 0 bases at J, with 14 bases between. The CDR3 spans 15 residues. Here the CDR3 DNA reads TGTGCTAGTGGCGGAGAAAGACAGATGAACACTGAAGCTTTCTTT. Translated: CASGGERQMNTEAFF.

The chain combines TRBV7-8 with TRBJ1-1; D is possibly TRBD1 (6 bases). The V end lost 1 base, the J end lost 6 bases, and 12 bases lay between the germline ends. This CDR3 is built from 14 residues. The V gene's germline CDR1 is SGHVS and CDR2 FQNEAQ. CDR3 sequence: CASSLDAGGAEAFF. CDR3 nucleotides: TGTGCCAGCAGCTTAGACGCGGGGGGCGCTGAAGCTTTCTTT. Drawing the rest from reference TRBV7-8 and TRBJ1-1, the complete variable domain is GAGVSQSPRYKVAKRGQDVALRCDPISGHVSLFWYQQALGQGPEFLTYFQNEAQLDKSGLPSDRFFAERPEGSVSTLKIQRTQQEDSAVYLCASSLDAGGAEAFFGQGTRLTVV.

The genes are TRBV5-4 and TRBJ2-5; maybe TRBD1 (5 bases). CDR1 and CDR2 (germline): SGHNT, YYREEE (reference sequence). This CDR3 is 16 amino acids long. Trimming took off 0 bases at V and 5 bases at J, with 17 bases between the two ends. CDR3: CASSLVGQGPRETQYF. CDR3 in DNA: TGTGCCAGCAGCTTGGTCGGGCAGGGCCCTCGGGAGACCCAGTACTTC.

The rearrangement uses TRBV16 and TRBJ2-6; no reliable D call. Germline V gene sequence: CDR1 KGHSY, CDR2 FQNENV. V shed 2 bases and J shed 1 base, with 6 bases lying between them. The CDR3 extends over 15 amino acids. CDR3 DNA: TGTGCCAGCAGCCAAGTCGGGTCTGGGGCCAACGTCCTGACTTTC. This encodes CASSQVGSGANVLTF.

The chain recombines TRBV6-1 with TRBJ2-7; possibly TRBD2 for D (6 bases). The CDR3 is made up of 14 amino acids. V was shortened by 3 bases and J by 0 bases, with 9 bases between the two germline ends. The germline V gene encodes CDR1 MNHNS and CDR2 SASEGT. CDR3 bases: TGTGCCAGCAGTGACTGGGGGGTCTCCTACGAGCAGTACTTC. It translates to CASSDWGVSYEQYF.

The chain employs TRBV27 and TRBJ1-6; TRBD1 agrees at 7 bases. From germline, CDR1 is MNHEY and CDR2 SMNVEV (reference sequence). The V segment lost 5 bases and the J segment 3 bases; nucleotides outside the gene matches: 4. The CDR3 sequence is 15 residues long. The CDR3 nucleotides are TGTGCCAGCAGTCCCAGGGGGAACTATAATTCACCCCTCCACTTT. Translation: CASSPRGNYNSPLHF.

V usage is TRBV2 and J usage is TRBJ2-3; a possible D gene is TRBD2 (6 bases). This CDR3 contains 16 residues. Deletions cut 4 bases from V and 0 bases from J, with 14 bases between. Germline V CDR1 and CDR2: SNHLY, FYNNEI. CDR3 sequence (DNA): TGTGCCAGCAGTGGGGGGGTTGAATCTAGCACAGATACGCAGTATTTT. This translates into CASSGGVESSTDTQYF.

The chain joins TRBV6-4 to TRBJ2-2, with TRBD1 matching 9 bases. The CDR3 length is 16 residues. V shed 0 bases, J shed 5 bases, and the junction held 4 bases outside the gene matches. The V gene's germline CDR1 is MRHNA and CDR2 SNTAGT. CDR3 coding DNA: TGTGCCAGCAGTGACTCGCCAGGACAGGGGACCGGGGAGCTGTTTTTT. Translating it yields CASSDSPGQGTGELFF.

V usage is TRBV19 and J usage is TRBJ1-4; D is unresolved. V was clipped by 4 bases and J by 7 bases, with 10 bases between them. Looked up from germline, CDR1 is LNHDA and CDR2 is SQIVND (reference sequence). This CDR3 is 13 amino acids long. CDR3 in DNA: TGTGCCAGTAGTAACGGACTGACTGAAAAACTGTTTTTT. Protein sequence: CASSNGLTEKLFF.

V usage is TRBV6-5 and J usage is TRBJ1-2; 7 nucleotides line up with TRBD1. Per germline, CDR1 MNHEY and CDR2 SVGAGI. V shed 3 bases and J 8 bases; nucleotides not matched to a gene: 9. The CDR3 has 14 residues. CDR3 sequence (DNA): TGTGCCAGCAGTTATCAGGGGGGTTCCGACGGCTACACCTTC. This encodes CASSYQGGSDGYTF.

The gene calls are TRBV13 and TRBJ1-2; TRBD1 agrees at 9 bases. Trimming removed 4 bases from V and 5 bases from J; junction bases left unmatched: 5. CDR1 PRHDT and CDR2 FYEKMQ come from the germline V gene (reference sequence). There are 14 residues in the CDR3. The DNA of the CDR3 is TGTGCCAGCAGCTCACAGGGGGCTCGTTATGGCTACACCTTC. Amino acid sequence: CASSSQGARYGYTF.

CDR3 nucleotide sequence: TGTGCCAGCAGCCCGACAGGGGGCACCTCCTATAATTCACCCCTCCACTTT. Its translation: CASSPTGGTSYNSPLHF. This chain connects TRBV9 to TRBJ1-6; 10 bases are shared with TRBD1. From germline, CDR1 is SGDLS and CDR2 YYNGEE. Trimming at V came to 4 bases and at J to 0 bases, leaving 4 bases not matched to a gene. CDR3 size: 17 residues.

The V gene is TRBV30, the J gene TRBJ1-4, with a weak D call TRBD1 (5 bases). CDR3 length: 12 residues. Germline V gene data show CDR1 as GTSNPN and CDR2 as SVGIG (reference sequence). V was shortened by 2 bases and J by 7 bases, with 8 bases between the two germline ends. CDR3 in amino acids: CAWSRGAEKLFF. DNA for the CDR3: TGTGCCTGGAGTCGCGGGGCTGAAAAACTGTTTTTT.

The J gene is TRBJ2-4, the V gene TRBV5-1, with 8 bases identical to TRBD2. The CDR3 is 14 amino acids. Germline CDR1 and CDR2: SGHRS and YFSETQ. J gave up 4 bases and V 4 bases, and 4 bases lay outside the gene matches. In nucleotides, the CDR3 is TGCGCCAGCAGCGGCGGGGGGAGTAAAAACATTCAGTACTTC. It translates to CASSGGGSKNIQYF.

The chain has TRBV18 and TRBJ2-3; 9 nucleotides line up with TRBD2. With 4 bases clipped from V and 2 bases from J, the junction kept 4 bases outside the gene matches. Germline CDR1 reads KGHSH; CDR2 reads LQKENI. There are 15 residues in the CDR3. The CDR3 region is CASSLIAGDTDTQYF. The CDR3 DNA reads TGTGCCAGCTCACTAATAGCGGGGGACACAGATACGCAGTATTTT.

The rearrangement joins TRBV5-4 to TRBJ2-5, with 14 bases that match TRBD2. This CDR3 spans 15 amino acids. Germline CDR1 is SGHNT and CDR2 is YYREEE (reference sequence). After removal of 3 bases from V and 5 bases from J, the junction contained 3 bases not matched to a gene. The CDR3 DNA reads as TGTGCCAGCAGCTCGGGACTAGCGGGGGTTGAGACCCAGTACTTC. Translation gives CASSSGLAGVETQYF.